This T cell receptor beta chain originates from a study of cytomegalovirus exposure and HLA in healthy donors. As for the donors, each was a healthy bone marrow donor. This CDR3 is built from 15 residues. The germline gives CDR1 MNHEY, CDR2 SMNVEV (reference sequence). Trimming cost V 3 bases and J 7 bases; bases outside gene matches: 9. PCR amplification relied on 60 Vbeta primers (plus 13 Jbeta primers). The protocol was immunoSEQ multiplex PCR, while the TCRdb copy is restricted to in-frame clones and leaves out a portion. The table lists about 190,000 clones, over 60% of them singletons. Findings of the study overall: At a 0.05 false discovery rate, a later analysis found 18,000 or so TCR beta sequences to be associated with HLA alleles. Reportedly, fewer N-insertions than the roughly 690-donor mean appeared in an Asian-associated ancestry cluster in a later analysis.

A note on this clone: Its antigen remains unknown.

The sequenced material came from PBMCs. The source of this sequence is a woman aged 35 to 49 in good health and CMV-seronegative. This sequence joins TRBV27 and TRBJ2-7, with TRBD2 matching 10 bases. The CDR3 loop reads CASSLGSGRAREQYF. In DNA, the CDR3 is TGTGCCAGCAGTTTGGGGAGCGGGAGGGCCAGGGAGCAGTACTTC.